The T cell receptor (beta chain) described here comes from a study of T cell changes during pregnancy in multiple sclerosis. Profiling relied on immunoSEQ multiplex PCR, and the TCRdb table lists in-frame clones only, not all of them. The table lists about 75,000 clones, more than 80% of them singletons. In germline, CDR1 is GTSNPN, CDR2 SVGIG (reference sequence). J was trimmed by 3 bases and V by 7 bases; bases with no gene match: 6. This CDR3 has 16 amino acids. The source material was peripheral blood, sampled in the first trimester of pregnancy. The chain has TRBV30 and TRBJ2-2; TRBD2 agrees at 15 bases. The sequence came from a female donor in good health, enrolled as a control in a pregnancy study. CDR3 DNA sequence: TGTGCCTCCCGGACTAGCGGGAGGGCCGACACCGGGGAGCTGTTTTTT. This codes for CASRTSGRADTGELFF.